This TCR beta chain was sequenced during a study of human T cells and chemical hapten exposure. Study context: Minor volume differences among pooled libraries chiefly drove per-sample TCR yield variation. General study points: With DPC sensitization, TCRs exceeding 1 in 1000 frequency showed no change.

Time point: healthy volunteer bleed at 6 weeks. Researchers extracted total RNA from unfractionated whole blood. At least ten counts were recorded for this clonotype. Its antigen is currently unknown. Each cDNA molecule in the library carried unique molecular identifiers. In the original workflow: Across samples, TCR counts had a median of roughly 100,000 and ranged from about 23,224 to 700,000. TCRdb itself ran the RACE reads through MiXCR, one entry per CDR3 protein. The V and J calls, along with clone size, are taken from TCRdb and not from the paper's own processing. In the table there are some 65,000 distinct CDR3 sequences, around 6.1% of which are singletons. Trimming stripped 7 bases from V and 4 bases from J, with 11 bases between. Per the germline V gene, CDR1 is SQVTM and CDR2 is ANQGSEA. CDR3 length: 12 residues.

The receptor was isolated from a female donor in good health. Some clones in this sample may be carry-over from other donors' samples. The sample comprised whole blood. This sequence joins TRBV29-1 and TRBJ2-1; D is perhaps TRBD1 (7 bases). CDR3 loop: CSGGTAYNEQFF. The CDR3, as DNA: TGCAGCGGCGGGACAGCATACAATGAGCAGTTCTTC.